These 30 T cell receptor beta chains were sequenced from one sample in a study of blood T cell repertoires in COVID-19. Sequencing was performed with immunoSEQ multiplex PCR; in TCRdb, only in-frame clones are kept and a portion is missing. The sample includes nearly 90,000 clones, approximately 79% of them seen just once. The source material was peripheral blood. Receptor source: a woman aged 80 or over with acute or convalescent COVID-19.

This clone was detected only once. The rearrangement uses TRBV6-5 and TRBJ1-1; D call uncertain. The V end was cut by 0 bases, the J end by 3 bases, with 11 bases between. Per germline, CDR1 MNHEY and CDR2 SVGAGI. The CDR3 runs to 15 residues. The DNA of the CDR3 is TGTGCCAGCAGTTACTCGAGAGGAGTGGACACTGAAGCTTTCTTT. Its translation: CASSYSRGVDTEAFF.

This chain links TRBV10-3 with TRBJ1-1; weak D call: TRBD1 (5 bases). CDR1 and CDR2 (germline): ENHRY, SYGVKD. The V end was cut by 4 bases, the J end by 1 base, with 7 bases between. The CDR3 totals 13 residues. The CDR3 protein is CAISGQPNTEAFF. CDR3 nucleotides: TGTGCCATCAGTGGACAGCCGAACACTGAAGCTTTCTTT.

V gene TRBV30 combines with J gene TRBJ2-7, with D perhaps matching TRBD2 (6 bases). The CDR3 runs 14 residues. Germline V gene data show CDR1 as GTSNPN and CDR2 as SVGIG (reference sequence). V was trimmed by 3 bases and J by 3 bases, leaving 15 bases between them. The CDR3 DNA follows: TGTGCCTGGAGCCATCTACCGGGACTCTACGAGCAGTACTTC. It translates to CAWSHLPGLYEQYF.

This chain uses TRBV27 with TRBJ1-4; D not certain. This CDR3 is 13 amino acids long. Trimming removed 6 bases from V and 7 bases from J, with 12 bases in between. Looked up from germline, CDR1 is MNHEY and CDR2 is SMNVEV (reference sequence). The CDR3 loop reads CASRPLGSEKLFF. The CDR3 DNA reads TGTGCCAGCAGGCCGCTGGGGAGTGAAAAACTGTTTTTT.

CDR3: CARSSISAPMSSGGVAYNEQFF. CDR3 sequence (DNA): TGTGCCAGAAGCTCGATTAGTGCCCCAATGTCCAGCGGGGGGGTGGCCTACAATGAGCAGTTCTTC. The V gene is TRBV7-5, the J gene TRBJ2-1; TRBD2, the table's D call, lacks a check against the DNA. TRBV7-5 is a recognized pseudogene. This CDR3 has 22 amino acids.

This clone was recorded only once. V is TRBV11-2 and J is TRBJ2-2, with 8 positions matching TRBD1. Trimming at V came to 4 bases and at J to 2 bases, leaving 15 bases not matched to a gene. The CDR3 contains 19 residues. Germline-derived CDR1 and CDR2 are SGHAT and FQNNGV. The CDR3 reads CASSSGQGRSRGNTGELFF. The CDR3 DNA is TGTGCCAGCAGCTCAGGACAGGGAAGGTCAAGAGGAAACACCGGGGAGCTGTTTTTT.

The table lists this clone with a count of one. The V gene is TRBV5-4, the J gene TRBJ2-5, with 9 nucleotides matching TRBD2. The CDR3 contains 16 residues. The V gene's germline CDR1 is SGHNT and CDR2 YYREEE (reference sequence). The junction had 11 bases not matched to a gene; V was cut back by 3 bases and J by 5 bases. The CDR3 loop is CASSCPAGGPCETQYF. The CDR3 region has the DNA TGTGCCAGCAGCTGCCCTGCGGGGGGGCCCTGTGAGACCCAGTACTTC.

The J gene is TRBJ2-3, the V gene TRBV11-2, with 8 positions matching TRBD1. The CDR3 is 15 amino acids. CDR1 SGHAT and CDR2 FQNNGV come from the germline V gene. V was pared by 5 bases and J by 7 bases, with 11 bases of the junction left unmatched. The CDR3 DNA is TGTGCCAGCAGCCAAGCCGGGACAGGAGGGTATACGCAGTATTTT. Encoded protein: CASSQAGTGGYTQYF.

V gene TRBV2 combines with J gene TRBJ1-5; no reliable D call. CDR3 size: 15 residues. Germline loops: CDR1 SNHLY, CDR2 FYNNEI. Trimming took off 2 bases at V and 4 bases at J, with 12 bases between the two ends. The CDR3 here is CASSETVTSNQPQHF. As DNA, the CDR3 is TGTGCCAGCAGTGAAACGGTGACATCAAATCAGCCCCAGCATTTT. The full variable domain, its missing parts supplied by reference TRBV2 and TRBJ1-5, is EPEVTQTPSHQVTQMGQEVILRCVPISNHLYFYWYRQILGQKVEFLVSFYNNEISEKSEIFDDQFSVERPDGSNFTLKIRSTKLEDSAMYFCASSETVTSNQPQHFGDGTRLSIL.

The rearrangement joins TRBV6-6 to TRBJ2-7; 10 positions match TRBD1. CDR3 size: 14 residues. Germline CDR1 reads MNHNY; CDR2 reads SVGAGI (reference sequence). Trimming at V came to 4 bases and at J to 4 bases, leaving 4 bases not matched to a gene. CDR3 nucleotide sequence: TGTGCCAGCAGTTTGACAGGGGGCGCGTACGAGCAGTACTTC. Protein sequence: CASSLTGGAYEQYF.

V usage is TRBV12-3 or TRBV12-4 and J usage is TRBJ2-7, with D hard to call. The V end lost 3 bases, the J end lost 6 bases, and 9 bases lay between the germline ends. This CDR3 is built from 12 residues. The CDR3 reads CASSFSLSEQYF. The CDR3 nucleotides are TGTGCCAGCAGTTTTAGTTTGAGCGAGCAGTACTTC.

The chain uses TRBV5-4 and TRBJ2-1; 13 positions agree with TRBD2. Germline CDR1 SGHNT, CDR2 YYREEE (reference sequence). The CDR3 sequence is 16 residues long. The V gene end was trimmed by 4 bases and the J gene end by 3 bases; junction bases not matched to a gene: 4. CDR3 protein: CASSARTSGGYNEQFF. The DNA of the CDR3 is TGTGCCAGCAGCGCCCGGACTAGCGGGGGCTACAATGAGCAGTTCTTC.

The chain is built from TRBV6-5 and TRBJ2-1; D ambiguous. Germline lookup yields CDR1 MNHEY and CDR2 SVGAGI. V was shortened by 0 bases and J by 8 bases, with 8 bases between the two germline ends. The CDR3 is 13 amino acids. In DNA, the CDR3 is TGTGCCAGCAGTTACTCGAGTCCGTATGAGCAGTTCTTC. This codes for CASSYSSPYEQFF.

The chain links TRBV5-1 to TRBJ1-1; 11 bases match TRBD1. The CDR3 has 14 residues. CDR1 SGHRS and CDR2 YFSETQ come from the germline V gene. V shed 4 bases, J shed 4 bases, and the junction held 3 bases outside the gene matches. The CDR3 reads CASSGQGAGTEAFF. The DNA of the CDR3 is TGCGCCAGCAGCGGACAGGGGGCGGGCACTGAAGCTTTCTTT.

This chain joins TRBV7-2 and TRBJ2-1; 7 positions agree with TRBD1. The CDR3 is 13 amino acids. Germline V gene lookup returns CDR1 SGHTA and CDR2 FQGNSA. V was pared by 2 bases and J by 10 bases, with 5 bases of the junction left unmatched. CDR3 sequence: CASSLKRGQEQFF. In nucleotides, the CDR3 is TGTGCCAGCAGCTTAAAAAGGGGGCAGGAGCAGTTCTTC.

The gene calls are TRBV19 and TRBJ1-2; TRBD1 aligns across 10 bases. The CDR3 runs 18 residues. V was pared by 2 bases and J by 8 bases, with 17 bases of the junction left unmatched. The germline V gene has CDR1 LNHDA and CDR2 SQIVND (reference sequence). In nucleotides, the CDR3 is TGTGCCAGTAGTATAACCGGGACAGGGGTTCGAGTAGAGGACGGCTACACCTTC. It is translated as CASSITGTGVRVEDGYTF.

The chain joins TRBV30 to TRBJ1-2, with 8 positions matching TRBD1. The CDR3 covers 11 residues. CDR1 is GTSNPN, CDR2 SVGIG, per germline (reference sequence). V was clipped by 0 bases and J by 10 bases; unmatched bases: 1. The CDR3 DNA reads TGTGCCTGGAGTGTACAGGGGGACTACACCTTC. Translated: CAWSVQGDYTF.

This chain links TRBV4-3 with TRBJ2-7; 7 bases map to TRBD2. The CDR3 totals 17 residues. Per germline, CDR1 LGHNA and CDR2 YSLEER. The V gene end was trimmed by 0 bases and the J gene end by 1 base; junction bases not matched to a gene: 9. DNA of the CDR3: TGCGCCAGCAGCCAAGATTGGATCGGGGGGATGTCCTACGAGCAGTACTTC. Translated, it gives CASSQDWIGGMSYEQYF.

The chain couples TRBV4-3 to TRBJ1-1, with 10 bases aligning to TRBD1. V lost 4 bases and J lost 0; bases outside the gene matches: 2. Germline V gene data show CDR1 as LGHNA and CDR2 as YSLEER. The CDR3 is 15 residues long. CDR3: CASSPGQGMNTEAFF. CDR3 nucleotide sequence: TGCGCCAGCAGCCCGGGACAGGGGATGAACACTGAAGCTTTCTTT.

The rearrangement uses TRBV7-2 and TRBJ2-5, with D possibly TRBD2 on 5 matching bases. Trimming removed 5 bases from V and 0 bases from J, with 13 bases in between. Germline assignment: CDR1 SGHTA and CDR2 FQGNSA. The length of the CDR3 is 15 residues. This CDR3 is CASSPRTGYQETQYF. CDR3 nucleotides: TGTGCCAGCAGCCCAAGGACGGGGTACCAAGAGACCCAGTACTTC.

This chain joins TRBV5-1 and TRBJ2-1, with D possibly TRBD1 on 6 matching bases. Germline V gene sequence: CDR1 SGHRS, CDR2 YFSETQ. CDR3 length: 12 residues. V was shortened by 1 base and J by 9 bases, with 8 bases between the two germline ends. CDR3 region: CASSLRDTEQFF. The CDR3 bases are TGCGCCAGCAGCTTGAGGGACACTGAGCAGTTCTTC.

The sample holds a few counts of this clone. The J gene is TRBJ1-1, the V gene TRBV3-1 (or the pseudogene TRBV3-2); unclear D gene. The V gene lost 0 bases and the J gene lost 5 bases, with 10 bases spanning the gap. Germline CDR1 LGHDT, CDR2 YNNKEL (reference sequence). The CDR3 totals 14 residues. DNA of the CDR3: TGTGCCAGCAGCCAAGACTCGACGGGGACTGAAGCTTTCTTT. Translating gives CASSQDSTGTEAFF.

CDR3 nucleotide sequence: TGTGCCAGCAGTGAAGAAAGGGGATTGCAGACCCAGTACTTC. The encoded protein is CASSEERGLQTQYF. This rearrangement joins TRBV6-1 to TRBJ2-5; perhaps TRBD1 as D (5 bases). The germline V gene has CDR1 MNHNS and CDR2 SASEGT. V was cut by 1 base and J by 6 bases, with 12 bases left in between. The CDR3 runs to 14 residues.

This clone appeared a single time. The chain combines TRBV9 with TRBJ1-1; D not resolved. With 3 bases removed from V and 0 bases from J, the gap between germline ends came to 12 bases. Per germline, CDR1 SGDLS and CDR2 YYNGEE. The CDR3 has 15 residues. The CDR3, as DNA: TGTGCCAGCAGCGCTGACTCAAGCCTGAACACTGAAGCTTTCTTT. This encodes CASSADSSLNTEAFF.

This clone has just one count. CDR3 nucleotides: TGTGCCAGCAGCCCAGGGGGCGGCTATGGCTACACCTTC. This translates into CASSPGGGYGYTF. This rearrangement joins TRBV7-3 to TRBJ1-2, with 8 bases identical to TRBD1. CDR1 is SGHTA, CDR2 FQGTGA, per germline. The length of the CDR3 is 13 residues. V was pared by 5 bases and J by 4 bases, with 3 bases of the junction left unmatched.

A few counts support this clone. The germline gene is not matched at one end of the junction; a read error may be the cause. The V and J genes are TRBV30 and TRBJ2-3, with TRBD1 matching 8 bases. The germline CDR1 and CDR2 sequences are GTSNPN and SVGIG (reference sequence). The CDR3 totals 12 residues. The CDR3 DNA sequence: TGTGCCTGGAGTCTTACAGGGGGTGAGAAGCATTTT. Its protein product is CAWSLTGGEKHF.

This chain links TRBV7-9 with TRBJ1-3; D unclear. V was shortened by 9 bases and J by 0 bases, with 6 bases between the two germline ends. Germline CDR1 is SEHNR and CDR2 is FQNEAQ (reference sequence). The CDR3 covers 12 residues. CDR3 DNA: TGTGCCAGAGAGGACTCTGGAAACACCATATATTTT. Translation: CAREDSGNTIYF.

The chain links TRBV3-1 (or the pseudogene TRBV3-2) to TRBJ2-5, with D hard to call. Trimming took 1 base from V and 5 from J, leaving 14 bases between them. The V gene's germline CDR1 is LGHDT and CDR2 YNNKEL (reference sequence). The CDR3 runs 15 residues. Written as DNA, the CDR3 is TGTGCCAGCAGCCAAGCGTTATACTTCGGGGAGACCCAGTACTTC. Translated: CASSQALYFGETQYF.

The V gene is TRBV30, the J gene TRBJ2-3; 7 nucleotides line up with TRBD2. The V gene end was trimmed by 0 bases and the J gene end by 10 bases; junction bases not matched to a gene: 4. Germline CDR1 reads GTSNPN; CDR2 reads SVGIG (reference sequence). The CDR3 totals 12 residues. The CDR3 DNA reads as TGTGCCTGGAGTGTACAGGCGGGGGCGCAGTATTTT. Its translation is CAWSVQAGAQYF.

The chain joins TRBV4-1 to TRBJ2-3; the match to TRBD1 covers 10 bases. Germline V gene sequence: CDR1 MGHRA, CDR2 YSYEKL. This CDR3 has 15 residues. V shed 4 bases and J 6 bases; nucleotides not matched to a gene: 7. In DNA form, the CDR3 reads TGCGCCAGCAGCCCCCGGGACAGGGGTCCCGATACGCAGTATTTT. Protein product: CASSPRDRGPDTQYF.